The text below deals with one T cell receptor beta chain. Some clones are missing from TCRdb's copy, which holds only in-frame ones; the method was immunoSEQ multiplex PCR. Of 90,000 to 150,000 clones listed, 80% to 90% are singletons. The data stem from a study of blood T cell repertoires in COVID-19. Across the study: Whether acute or convalescent, the COVID-19 samples came from the United States, Italy and Spain.

Germline values: CDR1 MNHEY, CDR2 SVGAGI. With 10 bases removed from V and 7 bases from J, the gap between germline ends came to 17 bases. The CDR3 is 13 amino acids. The V call is TRBV6-5, the J call TRBJ1-5; D remains ambiguous. The origin of this receptor is a man between 65 and 80 years old with active or convalescent COVID-19. Sequences were obtained from peripheral blood. The DNA for the CDR3 is TGTGCCACCGGCGGGCATTCAAGGCAGCCCCAGCATTTT. This translates into CATGGHSRQPQHF.